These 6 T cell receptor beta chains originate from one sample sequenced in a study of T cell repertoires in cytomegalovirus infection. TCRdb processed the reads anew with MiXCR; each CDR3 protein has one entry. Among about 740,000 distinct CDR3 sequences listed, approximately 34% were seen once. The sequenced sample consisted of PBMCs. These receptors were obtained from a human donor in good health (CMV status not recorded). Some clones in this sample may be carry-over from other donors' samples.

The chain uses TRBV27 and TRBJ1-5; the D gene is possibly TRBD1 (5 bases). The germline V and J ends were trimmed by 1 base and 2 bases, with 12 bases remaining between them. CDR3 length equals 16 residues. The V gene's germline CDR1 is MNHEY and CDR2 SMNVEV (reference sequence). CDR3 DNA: TGTGCCAGCAGTTTATATGTGGGGGATCGCAATCAGCCCCAGCATTTT. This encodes CASSLYVGDRNQPQHF.

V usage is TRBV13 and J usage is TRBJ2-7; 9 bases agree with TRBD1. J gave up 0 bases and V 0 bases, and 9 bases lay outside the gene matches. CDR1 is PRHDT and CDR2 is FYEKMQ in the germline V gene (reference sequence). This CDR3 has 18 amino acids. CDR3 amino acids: CASSLGTGTGRFSYEQYF. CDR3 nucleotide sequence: TGTGCCAGCAGCTTAGGAACCGGGACAGGGAGATTCTCCTACGAGCAGTACTTC.

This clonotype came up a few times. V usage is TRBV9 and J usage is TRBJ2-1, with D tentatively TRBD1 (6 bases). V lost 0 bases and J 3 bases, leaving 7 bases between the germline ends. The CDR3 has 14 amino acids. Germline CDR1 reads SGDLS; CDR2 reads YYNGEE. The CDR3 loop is CASSVADSYNEQFF. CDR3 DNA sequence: TGTGCCAGCAGCGTAGCGGACAGCTACAATGAGCAGTTCTTC.

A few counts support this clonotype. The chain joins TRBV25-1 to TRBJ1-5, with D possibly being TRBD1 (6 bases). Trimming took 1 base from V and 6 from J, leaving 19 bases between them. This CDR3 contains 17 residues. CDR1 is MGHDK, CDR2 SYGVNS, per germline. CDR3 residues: CASSESGGGGGSQPQHF. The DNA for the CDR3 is TGTGCCAGCAGTGAATCGGGAGGAGGGGGAGGAAGTCAGCCCCAGCATTTT.

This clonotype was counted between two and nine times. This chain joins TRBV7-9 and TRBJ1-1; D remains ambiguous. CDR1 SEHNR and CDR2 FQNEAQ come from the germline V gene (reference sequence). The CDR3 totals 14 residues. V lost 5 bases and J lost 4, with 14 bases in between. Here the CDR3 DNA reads TGTGCCAGCAGCCCGCAGGTGGTGAGCACTGAAGCTTTCTTT. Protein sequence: CASSPQVVSTEAFF.

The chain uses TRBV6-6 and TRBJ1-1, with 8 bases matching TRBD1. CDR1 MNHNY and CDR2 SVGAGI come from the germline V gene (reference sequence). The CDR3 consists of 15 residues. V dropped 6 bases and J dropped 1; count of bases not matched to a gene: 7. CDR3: CASSYTGGSNTEAFF. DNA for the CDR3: TGTGCCAGCAGCTACACAGGGGGATCGAACACTGAAGCTTTCTTT.